Listed here are 17 T cell receptor beta chains from one sample, sequenced in a study of T cell clonality in common variable immunodeficiency. The assay was immunoSEQ multiplex PCR, and TCRdb's table has in-frame clones only and misses some. The repertoire consists of about 34,000 clones, none detected only once. The sequenced material came from peripheral blood mononuclear cells. The receptors here all came from a person aged 18 to 70 in good health.

This clone was found many times. The read terminates 3 residues ahead of where the CDR3 ends, so the germline J gene completes it. The chain links TRBV7-9 to TRBJ2-2, with TRBD1 as a possible D gene (5 bases). CDR3 length: 14 residues. V lost 3 bases and J 6 bases, leaving 11 bases between the germline ends. Germline V gene data show CDR1 as SEHNR and CDR2 as FQNEAQ (reference sequence). Partial CDR3 DNA: TGTGCCAGCAGCTTTACCGACAGTGCCGGGGAG. It yields the protein CASSFTDSAGE. The whole CDR3 region reads CASSFTDSAGELFF. The complete variable domain, with remaining parts taken from reference TRBV7-9 and TRBJ2-2, reads DTGVSQNPRHKITKRGQNVTFRCDPISEHNRLYWYRQTLGQGPEFLTYFQNEAQLEKSRLLSDRFSAERPKGSFSTLEIQRTEQGDSAMYLCASSFTDSAGELFFGEGSRLTVL.

Ten or more counts support this clone. The read falls 3 residues short of the CDR3 end, and the missing part is taken from the germline J gene. The rearrangement links TRBV20-1 to TRBJ2-7; D is perhaps TRBD2 (5 bases). This CDR3 contains 14 residues. Germline V gene sequence: CDR1 DFQATT, CDR2 SNEGSKA (reference sequence). V was shortened by 3 bases and J by 4 bases, with 16 bases between the two germline ends. CDR3 sequence: CSARVPGRFYEQYF. The sequenced CDR3 bases are TGCAGTGCTAGGGTACCGGGGAGATTTTACGAG.

This clone was detected ten times or more. This CDR3 is also generated by other DNA sequences in the sample. The chain's CDR3 is CASSPINEQFF. The part of the CDR3 DNA that was read is TGTGCCAGCAGTCCCATCAATGAG. This rearrangement joins TRBV7-9 to TRBJ2-1; D ambiguous. The observed sequence ends 3 residues before the CDR3 terminus, with the missing tail filled in from the germline J gene. This CDR3 has 11 amino acids. V lost 6 bases and J lost 6, with 6 bases in between. Per germline, CDR1 SEHNR and CDR2 FQNEAQ (reference sequence).

This clone came up many times. The read stops 3 residues short of the end of the CDR3; the missing end is completed from the germline J gene. This sequence joins TRBV7-9 and TRBJ2-1, with D perhaps matching TRBD2 (5 bases). Germline V gives CDR1 SEHNR, CDR2 FQNEAQ (reference sequence). Between the trimmed V and J ends, which lost 5 bases and 6 bases, there was a span of 11 bases. This CDR3 has 13 amino acids. The CDR3 sequence: CASSHGVVNEQFF. CDR3 bases read: TGTGCCAGCAGCCACGGGGTAGTCAATGAG.

This clone was counted many times. The CDR3 spells CASSLEPRGTEAFF. Incomplete CDR3 DNA: TGTGCCAGCAGCTTAGAACCGCGGGGCACTGAA. This chain links TRBV7-9 with TRBJ1-1, with unresolved D. The read ends 3 residues shy of where the CDR3 ends; the end is completed using the germline J gene. V lost 1 base and J lost 4, with 10 bases in between. Germline CDR1 reads SEHNR; CDR2 reads FQNEAQ (reference sequence). The CDR3 has 14 amino acids.

This clone was counted ten times or more. The read ends 3 residues early relative to the CDR3; the germline J gene fills the gap. The chain carries TRBV4-1 and TRBJ2-7; D is perhaps TRBD1 (6 bases). The V end lost 0 bases, the J end lost 3 bases, and 15 bases lay between the germline ends. The CDR3 runs 16 residues. Germline V gene lookup returns CDR1 MGHRA and CDR2 YSYEKL. The CDR3 spells CASSQETGSPYYEQYF. Incomplete CDR3 DNA: TGCGCCAGCAGCCAAGAAACAGGGTCCCCCTACTACGAG.

This clone was observed many times. The read ends 3 residues shy of where the CDR3 ends; the end is completed using the germline J gene. V is TRBV3-1 (or the pseudogene TRBV3-2) and J is TRBJ2-7; D unresolved. Germline values: CDR1 LGHDT, CDR2 YNNKEL (reference sequence). The CDR3 is made up of 14 amino acids. V lost 6 bases to trimming and J lost 2 bases, with 14 bases between them. The DNA read from the CDR3 is TGTGCCAGCAGTCCCCCTGGTGTAGCCTACGAG. Its translation: CASSPPGVAYE. The whole CDR3 protein reads CASSPPGVAYEQYF.

There are a few counts of this clone. The read halts 3 residues ahead of the CDR3 end, with the missing end drawn from the germline J gene. This sequence joins TRBV7-7 and TRBJ1-6; TRBD1 agrees at 7 bases. The germline V gene has CDR1 SSHAT and CDR2 FNYEAQ (reference sequence). The CDR3 extends over 16 amino acids. The part of the CDR3 DNA that was read is TGTGCTAGTAGACAGGGTTTGAGCACCTATAATTCACCC. Encoded protein: CASRQGLSTYNSP. The whole CDR3 reads CASRQGLSTYNSPLHF.

This clone qualifies as medium-sized. The read finishes 3 residues shy of the CDR3 end, and the germline J gene is used to complete it. The genes are TRBV6-2 or TRBV6-3 and TRBJ2-2; D may be TRBD1 (6 bases). The CDR3 sequence is 17 residues long. Trimming removed 1 base from V and 7 bases from J, with 19 bases in between. In germline, CDR1 is MNHEY, CDR2 SVGEGT. This chain's CDR3 is CASSYFITTGLLGELFF. The sequenced CDR3 bases are TGTGCCAGCAGTTACTTCATAACCACAGGGCTGCTCGGGGAG.

This clone was detected many times. Coverage ceases 3 residues before the CDR3 finishes, and the germline J gene fills in the end. The V call is TRBV6-2 or TRBV6-3, the J call TRBJ2-7; tentative D call: TRBD1 (7 bases). CDR1 MNHEY and CDR2 SVGEGT come from the germline V gene. The V end was cut by 1 base, the J end by 3 bases, with 13 bases between. The CDR3 runs to 15 residues. CDR3 amino acids: CASSYWAGQYYEQYF. CDR3 DNA, as far as it was read: TGTGCCAGCAGTTACTGGGCGGGACAGTACTACGAG.

This clone occurred many times. With the read ending 3 residues before the CDR3 end, the germline J gene is used to fill in that end. The chain combines TRBV9 with TRBJ1-3, with 7 positions matching TRBD1. Germline V lookup: CDR1 SGDLS, CDR2 YYNGEE. The CDR3 is 18 residues long. The J segment lost 0 bases and the V segment lost 4 bases, leaving 13 bases of the junction unmatched. CDR3 DNA (partial): TGTGCCAGCAGCCCAGGGGACAGTTTGGACCCCTCTGGAAACACC. Its translation: CASSPGDSLDPSGNT. The complete CDR3 reads CASSPGDSLDPSGNTIYF.

This clone was counted ten times or more. The CDR3 end falls 3 residues outside the read, so it is completed with the germline J gene. The V and J genes are TRBV27 and TRBJ2-1; D ambiguous. CDR1 is MNHEY, CDR2 SMNVEV, per germline (reference sequence). The CDR3 runs 12 residues. Trimming cost V 6 bases and J 6 bases, with 9 bases left between them. CDR3 DNA, as far as it was read: TGTGCCAGCAGGCACACCCTCAATGAG. Protein product: CASRHTLNE. The entire CDR3 protein reads CASRHTLNEQFF.

The table lists this clone with many counts. Read sequence stops 3 residues before the CDR3 end, and the germline J gene provides the missing end. The chain is built from TRBV2 and TRBJ2-7; TRBD2 matches at 13 bases. This CDR3 comprises 17 residues. Germline CDR1 reads SNHLY; CDR2 reads FYNNEI. The V segment lost 9 bases and the J segment 0 bases; nucleotides outside the gene matches: 11. The CDR3 loop reads CASGLAGERTDSYEQYF. The sequenced CDR3 bases are TGTGCCAGTGGACTAGCGGGGGAGAGGACTGACTCCTACGAG. The whole variable domain, remainder taken from reference TRBV2 and TRBJ2-7, is EPEVTQTPSHQVTQMGQEVILRCVPISNHLYFYWYRQILGQKVEFLVSFYNNEISEKSEIFDDQFSVERPDGSNFTLKIRSTKLEDSAMYFCASGLAGERTDSYEQYFGPGTRLTVT.

This clone was seen many times. Sequencing ends 3 residues short of the CDR3 end; the germline J gene provides the rest. The rearrangement uses TRBV19 and TRBJ2-1; D not resolved. The CDR3 length is 17 residues. The germline gives CDR1 LNHDA, CDR2 SQIVND (reference sequence). Trimming removed 0 bases at V and 0 bases at J, with 12 bases between. The CDR3 loop is CASSIDLESGSYNEQFF. The part of the CDR3 DNA that was read is TGTGCCAGTAGTATAGATCTGGAGTCGGGCTCCTACAATGAG.

In this sample, this clone turned up many times. Coverage ceases 3 residues before the CDR3 finishes, and the germline J gene fills in the end. The chain recombines TRBV30 with TRBJ1-5; 9 bases match TRBD1. Looked up from germline, CDR1 is GTSNPN and CDR2 is SVGIG (reference sequence). This CDR3 contains 13 residues. The trim removed 5 bases at V and 7 bases at J, leaving 6 bases unmatched. The CDR3 DNA, read in part, is TGTGCCTGGGCGGGACAGGGCGGGCAGCCC. Protein: CAWAGQGGQP. The entire CDR3 sequence reads CAWAGQGGQPQHF.

This clone was observed at least ten times. The read ends 3 residues shy of where the CDR3 ends; the end is completed using the germline J gene. The chain employs TRBV7-9 and TRBJ1-1, with TRBD1 identical over 7 bases. The germline V gene has CDR1 SEHNR and CDR2 FQNEAQ (reference sequence). The length of the CDR3 is 13 residues. CDR3 amino acids: CASSLIRDSEAFF. The sequenced CDR3 bases are TGTGCCAGCAGCCTAATCCGGGACAGCGAA.

At least ten counts were recorded for this clone. Read sequence stops 3 residues before the CDR3 end, and the germline J gene provides the missing end. The chain carries TRBV7-3 and TRBJ2-3; 9 bases match TRBD2. J lost 1 base, V lost 2 bases, and 1 base had no gene match. Germline V gene sequence: CDR1 SGHTA, CDR2 FQGTGA. The CDR3 covers 15 residues. CDR3 protein: CASSLVAGGTDTQYF. Incomplete CDR3 DNA: TGTGCCAGCAGCTTAGTAGCGGGGGGCACAGATACG.